This TCR beta chain derives from a study of blood T cell repertoires in COVID-19. Study-wide context: T cells, B-cell-depleted T cells, or PBMCs supplied cDNA or gDNA.

As processed by the authors: The assay estimated nucleated cells by amplifying reference gene primers. Sequenced by immunoSEQ multiplex PCR; TCRdb stores in-frame clones only, minus some. The V and J calls and clone size come from that table; D and trimming were worked out from the DNA. The sample has some 340,000 clones; around 87% are singletons. Germline lookup yields CDR1 MNHEY and CDR2 SVGAGI. The CDR3 sequence is 13 residues long. V lost 9 bases, J lost 4 bases, and 4 bases stayed unmatched. Participants' reported clinical history set cohort assignment. The sequenced sample was PBMCs or T cells enriched from blood (not recorded which). The clonotype was recovered from a woman aged 30 to 39 who had recovered from COVID-19. The chain combines TRBV6-5 with TRBJ1-5, with TRBD1 matching 9 bases. CDR3 loop: CASNRGPNQPQHF. The CDR3 DNA is TGTGCCAGTAACAGGGGGCCAAATCAGCCCCAGCATTTT.